This T cell receptor (beta chain) came from a study of molecular identifiers for immune sequencing clone quantification. Sorting isolated naive CD8 T cells as CD8+CD4-CCR7+CD45RA+ events. One entry per CDR3 protein results from TCRdb running MiXCR on the PCR reads. The sample holds tens of thousands of distinct CDR3 sequences; about a fifth are singletons and the top ten take less than 1.2%. There are many counts of this clonotype. This CDR3 region has 17 residues. Trimming removed 4 bases at V and 0 bases at J, with 17 bases between. The rearrangement uses TRBV12-3 or TRBV12-4 and TRBJ2-3; D possibly matches TRBD1 or TRBD2 (5 bases each). The clonotype was recovered from a human donor in good health. Some libraries in this study had Jurkat cell RNA spiked in. The sample was naive CD8+ T cells from blood, with Jurkat cell RNA spiked in. Subset indicated: FACS-sorted CD8+CD4-CCR7+CD45RA+ naive T cells. This CDR3 is CASSSGRSALSTDTQYF. For the CDR3, the DNA is TGTGCCAGCAGTTCGGGACGGTCTGCCCTCAGCACAGATACGCAGTATTTT.